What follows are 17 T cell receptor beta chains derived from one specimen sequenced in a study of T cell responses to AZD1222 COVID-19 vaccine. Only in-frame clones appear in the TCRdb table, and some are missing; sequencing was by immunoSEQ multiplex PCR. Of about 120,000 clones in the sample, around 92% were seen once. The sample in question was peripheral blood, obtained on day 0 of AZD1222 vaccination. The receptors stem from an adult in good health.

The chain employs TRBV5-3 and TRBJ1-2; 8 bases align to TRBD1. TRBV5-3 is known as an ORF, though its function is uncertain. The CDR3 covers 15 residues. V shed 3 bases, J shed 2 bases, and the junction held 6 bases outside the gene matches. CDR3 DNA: TGTGCCAGAAGCTCTACAGGGGGGCTAAACTATGGCTACACCTTC. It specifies CARSSTGGLNYGYTF.

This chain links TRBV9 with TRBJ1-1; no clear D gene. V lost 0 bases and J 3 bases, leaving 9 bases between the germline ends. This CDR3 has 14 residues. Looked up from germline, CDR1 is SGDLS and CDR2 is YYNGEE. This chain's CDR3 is CASSVALGYTEAFF. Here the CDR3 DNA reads TGTGCCAGCAGCGTAGCTCTAGGTTACACTGAAGCTTTCTTT.

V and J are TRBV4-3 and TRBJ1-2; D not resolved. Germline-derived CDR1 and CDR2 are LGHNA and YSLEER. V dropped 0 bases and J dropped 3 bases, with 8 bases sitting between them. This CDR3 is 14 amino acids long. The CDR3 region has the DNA TGCGCCAGCAGCCAAGATAAAACAGACTATGGCTACACCTTC. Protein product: CASSQDKTDYGYTF.

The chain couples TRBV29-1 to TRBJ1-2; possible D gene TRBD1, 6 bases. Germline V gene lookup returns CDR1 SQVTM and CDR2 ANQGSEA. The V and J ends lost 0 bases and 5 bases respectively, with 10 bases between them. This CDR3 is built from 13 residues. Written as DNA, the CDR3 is TGCAGCGTTGAAGACGGACAGACATATGGCTACACCTTC. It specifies CSVEDGQTYGYTF.

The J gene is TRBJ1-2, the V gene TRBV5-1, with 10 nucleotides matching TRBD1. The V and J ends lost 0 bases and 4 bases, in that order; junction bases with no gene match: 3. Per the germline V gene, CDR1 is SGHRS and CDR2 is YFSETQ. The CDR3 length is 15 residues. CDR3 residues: CASSLARTGGYGYTF. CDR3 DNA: TGCGCCAGCAGCTTGGCAAGGACAGGGGGCTATGGCTACACCTTC.

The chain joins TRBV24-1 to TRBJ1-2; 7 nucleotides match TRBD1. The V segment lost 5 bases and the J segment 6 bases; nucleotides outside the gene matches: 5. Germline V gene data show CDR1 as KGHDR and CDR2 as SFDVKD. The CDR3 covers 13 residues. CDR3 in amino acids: CATSALDRDGYTF. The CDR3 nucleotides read TGTGCCACCAGTGCCCTAGACAGGGATGGCTACACCTTC.

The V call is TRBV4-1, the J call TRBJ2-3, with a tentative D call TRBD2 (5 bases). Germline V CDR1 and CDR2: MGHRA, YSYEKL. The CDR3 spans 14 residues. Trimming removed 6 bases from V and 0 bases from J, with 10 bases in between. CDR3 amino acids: CASRQRHSTDTQYF. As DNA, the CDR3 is TGCGCCAGCAGGCAGCGGCATAGCACAGATACGCAGTATTTT.

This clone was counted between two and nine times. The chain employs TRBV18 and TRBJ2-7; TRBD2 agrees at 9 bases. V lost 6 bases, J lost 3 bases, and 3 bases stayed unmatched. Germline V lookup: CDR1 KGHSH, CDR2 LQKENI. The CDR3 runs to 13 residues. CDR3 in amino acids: CASSGSGSYEQYF. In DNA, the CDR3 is TGTGCCAGCTCGGGTAGCGGGAGCTACGAGCAGTACTTC. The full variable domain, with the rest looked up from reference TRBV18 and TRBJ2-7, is NAGVMQNPRHLVRRRGQEARLRCSPMKGHSHVYWYRQLPEEGLKFMVYLQKENIIDESGMPKERFSAEFPKEGPSILRIQQVVRGDSAAYFCASSGSGSYEQYFGPGTRLTVT.

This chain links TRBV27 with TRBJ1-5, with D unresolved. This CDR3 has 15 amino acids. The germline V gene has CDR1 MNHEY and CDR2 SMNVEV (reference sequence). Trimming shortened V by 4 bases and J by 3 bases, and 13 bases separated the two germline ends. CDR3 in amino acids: CASSSLGYANQPQHF. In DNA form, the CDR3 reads TGTGCCAGCAGTTCCCTTGGCTATGCCAATCAGCCCCAGCATTTT.

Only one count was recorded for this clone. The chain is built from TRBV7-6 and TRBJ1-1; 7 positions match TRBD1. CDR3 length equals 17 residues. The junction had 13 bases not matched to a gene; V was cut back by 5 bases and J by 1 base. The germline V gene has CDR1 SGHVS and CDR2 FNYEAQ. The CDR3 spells CASSLLTAGTANTEAFF. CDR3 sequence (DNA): TGTGCCAGCAGCCTATTAACTGCCGGGACAGCGAACACTGAAGCTTTCTTT.

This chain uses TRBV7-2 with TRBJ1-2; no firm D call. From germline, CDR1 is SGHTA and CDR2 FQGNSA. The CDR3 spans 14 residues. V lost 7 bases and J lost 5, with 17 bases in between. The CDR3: CASIDPRQLYGYTF. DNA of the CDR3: TGTGCCAGCATTGACCCACGGCAGCTATATGGCTACACCTTC.

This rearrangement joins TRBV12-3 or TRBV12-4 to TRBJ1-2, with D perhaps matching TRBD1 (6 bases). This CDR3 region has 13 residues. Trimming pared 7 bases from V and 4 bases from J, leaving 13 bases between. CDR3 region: CASTTGKAYGYTF. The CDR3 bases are TGTGCCAGCACAACAGGGAAAGCCTATGGCTACACCTTC.

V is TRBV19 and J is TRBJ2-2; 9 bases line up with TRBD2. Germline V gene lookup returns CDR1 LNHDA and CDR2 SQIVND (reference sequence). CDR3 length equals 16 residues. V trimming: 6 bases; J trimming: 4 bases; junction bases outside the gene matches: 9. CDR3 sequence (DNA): TGTGCCAGTAGCGCGACAGCGGGAGGAACCACCGGGGAGCTGTTTTTT. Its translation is CASSATAGGTTGELFF. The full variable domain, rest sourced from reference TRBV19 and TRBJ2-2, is DGGITQSPKYLFRKEGQNVTLSCEQNLNHDAMYWYRQDPGQGLRLIYYSQIVNDFQKGDIAEGYSVSREKKESFPLTVTSAQKNPTAFYLCASSATAGGTTGELFFGEGSRLTVL.

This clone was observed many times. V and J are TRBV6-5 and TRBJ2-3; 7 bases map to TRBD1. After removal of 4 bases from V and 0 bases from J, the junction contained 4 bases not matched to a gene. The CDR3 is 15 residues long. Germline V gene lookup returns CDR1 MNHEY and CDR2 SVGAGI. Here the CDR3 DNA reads TGTGCCAGCAGTTGGACAGGAACTAGCACAGATACGCAGTATTTT. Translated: CASSWTGTSTDTQYF.

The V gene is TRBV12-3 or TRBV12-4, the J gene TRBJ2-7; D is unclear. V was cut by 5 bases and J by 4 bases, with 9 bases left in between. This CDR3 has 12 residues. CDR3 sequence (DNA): TGTGCCAGCAGTGATAATCGGTACGAGCAGTACTTC. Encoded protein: CASSDNRYEQYF.

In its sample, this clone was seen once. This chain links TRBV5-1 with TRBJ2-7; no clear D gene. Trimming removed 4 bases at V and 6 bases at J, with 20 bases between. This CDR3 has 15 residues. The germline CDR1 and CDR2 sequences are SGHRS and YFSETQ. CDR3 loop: CASSPRPTYPGEQYF. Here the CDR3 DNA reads TGCGCCAGCAGCCCGCGCCCAACTTACCCGGGCGAGCAGTACTTC.

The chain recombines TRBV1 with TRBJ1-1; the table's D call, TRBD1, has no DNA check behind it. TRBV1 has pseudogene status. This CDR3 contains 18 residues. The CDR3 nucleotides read TGCACCAGCAGCCAAGAGTCCTGCCCGGGACAGATTTACACTGAAGCTTTCTTT. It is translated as CTSSQESCPGQIYTEAFF.